The next 7 T cell receptor beta chains were all read from a single sample in a study of Ad26.COV2.S vaccination and SARS-CoV-2 variants. Described treatment: 19 received Ad26.COV2.S at low or high dose, single or two shots; 5 received placebo; per-sample allocation not given. Vaccine and placebo recipients were sampled on day 63 after the first injection. The repertoire was sequenced with immunoSEQ multiplex PCR; TCRdb's copy has only in-frame clones and lacks some. The data show some 460,000 clones, 80% to 90% seen once. The sample consisted of peripheral blood, taken in a trial of Ad26.COV2.S vaccine versus placebo. These receptor sequences come from a person between 18 and 65 years old who received the Ad26.COV2.S COVID-19 vaccine or a placebo.

The rearrangement links TRBV9 to TRBJ2-5; D unresolved. V was cut by 4 bases and J by 5 bases, with 12 bases left in between. The CDR3 totals 13 residues. Germline-derived CDR1 and CDR2 are SGDLS and YYNGEE. This CDR3 reads CASSPSAPETQYF. CDR3 DNA: TGTGCCAGCAGCCCATCCGCCCCGGAGACCCAGTACTTC.

CDR3 region: CATSDLGTSGGNEQFF. DNA of the CDR3: TGTGCCACCAGTGATTTGGGGACTAGCGGGGGTAATGAGCAGTTCTTC. V and J are TRBV24-1 and TRBJ2-1, with TRBD2 identical over 14 bases. V lost 0 bases to trimming and J lost 7 bases; unmatched junction nucleotides: 1. Germline loops: CDR1 KGHDR, CDR2 SFDVKD. The CDR3 extends over 16 amino acids.

This clone came up once. The V and J genes are TRBV5-4 and TRBJ2-3, with TRBD2 matching 10 bases. The CDR3 contains 16 residues. From germline, CDR1 is SGHNT and CDR2 YYREEE (reference sequence). V lost 1 base and J lost 1; bases outside the gene matches: 3. The CDR3 DNA follows: TGTGCCAGCAGCTTGAGTGGGACTAGCGGCACAGATACGCAGTATTTT. Amino acids: CASSLSGTSGTDTQYF.

The chain recombines TRBV27 with TRBJ1-2; D might be TRBD1 (5 bases). Germline V gene lookup returns CDR1 MNHEY and CDR2 SMNVEV (reference sequence). Trimming removed 4 bases at V and 7 bases at J, with 19 bases between. This CDR3 is 15 amino acids long. DNA of the CDR3: TGTGCCAGCAGTTCTCTAGGGGCGTCCTCTAGTGGCTACACCTTC. Amino acids: CASSSLGASSSGYTF.

This clone was seen a single time. The V and J genes are TRBV14 and TRBJ2-1; D is ambiguous. The germline gives CDR1 SGHDN, CDR2 FVKESK. V gave up 3 bases and J gave up 3 bases, with 3 bases separating them. The CDR3 has 12 residues. CDR3 in amino acids: CASSHGYNEQFF. The CDR3 region has the DNA TGTGCCAGCAGCCACGGCTACAATGAGCAGTTCTTC. The full variable domain, rest sourced from reference TRBV14 and TRBJ2-1, is EAGVTQFPSHSVIEKGQTVTLRCDPISGHDNLYWYRRVMGKEIKFLLHFVKESKQDESGMPNNRFLAERTGGTYSTLKVQPAELEDSGVYFCASSHGYNEQFFGPGTRLTVL.

The chain is built from TRBV6-6 and TRBJ2-1; D is unclear. The germline CDR1 and CDR2 sequences are MNHNY and SVGAGI (reference sequence). With 0 bases removed from V and 4 bases from J, the gap between germline ends came to 4 bases. This CDR3 is built from 13 residues. The chain's CDR3 is CASSYSGYNEQFF. CDR3 nucleotide sequence: TGTGCCAGCAGTTACTCAGGGTACAATGAGCAGTTCTTC.

The chain has TRBV6-5 and TRBJ1-1, with D perhaps matching TRBD1 (5 bases). The CDR3 totals 13 residues. Germline CDR1 reads MNHEY; CDR2 reads SVGAGI. V was cut by 6 bases and J by 0 bases, with 8 bases left in between. For the CDR3, the DNA is TGTGCCAGCAGGACGGGGGTGAACACTGAAGCTTTCTTT. Translated, it gives CASRTGVNTEAFF.